The 15 T cell receptor beta chains listed next were all sequenced from one sample in a study of cytotoxic CD8 clonotypes in ibrutinib-treated CLL. TCRdb's copy holds only in-frame clones and misses some; the assay was immunoSEQ multiplex PCR. The sample yields just over 65,000 clones, about two thirds seen once. This specimen was PBMCs, taken after 12 months of ibrutinib treatment. Receptors originate from a human donor with chronic lymphocytic leukemia.

The V and J genes are TRBV18 and TRBJ2-2; D is perhaps TRBD1 or TRBD2 (5 bases each). Trimming cost V 1 base and J 6 bases, with 9 bases left between them. The CDR3 extends over 14 amino acids. Germline V gene data show CDR1 as KGHSH and CDR2 as LQKENI. CDR3 region: CASSPRGTAGELFF. The CDR3 nucleotides are TGTGCCAGCTCACCACGGGGGACCGCCGGGGAGCTGTTTTTT.

This chain links TRBV10-3 with TRBJ2-5; 7 bases are a match to TRBD1. The CDR3 loop spans 14 amino acids. The germline CDR1 and CDR2 sequences are ENHRY and SYGVKD. V shed 6 bases, J shed 1 base, and the junction held 5 bases outside the gene matches. The CDR3 loop is CAISNDRAQETQYF. DNA of the CDR3: TGTGCCATCAGCAACGACAGGGCCCAAGAGACCCAGTACTTC.

The V call is TRBV11-3, the J call TRBJ2-7; D is unresolved. The CDR3 sequence is 13 residues long. V was trimmed by 0 bases and J by 7 bases, leaving 10 bases between them. Germline V gene data show CDR1 as SGHNT and CDR2 as YENEEA. DNA of the CDR3: TGTGCCAGCAGCTTAGACCCGATGCGGGAGCAGTACTTC. Encoded protein: CASSLDPMREQYF.

J is TRBJ2-5 and V is TRBV11-2, with D possibly matching TRBD1 (5 bases). The germline CDR1 and CDR2 sequences are SGHAT and FQNNGV. This CDR3 contains 13 residues. V was cut by 5 bases and J by 4 bases, with 11 bases left in between. The DNA for the CDR3 is TGTGCCAGCAGCGCACAGGTTTCAGAGACCCAGTACTTC. Amino acids: CASSAQVSETQYF.

This clone was counted only a few times. The V gene is TRBV7-2, the J gene TRBJ2-5, with unresolved D. Trimming cost V 2 bases and J 10 bases, with 14 bases left between them. CDR1 SGHTA and CDR2 FQGNSA come from the germline V gene. This CDR3 contains 13 residues. DNA of the CDR3: TGTGCCAGCAGCTTACCGCCGTCTACACGCCAGTACTTC. Amino acids: CASSLPPSTRQYF.

This clone was counted a single time. The genes are TRBV7-9 and TRBJ2-5; D might be TRBD2 (6 bases). CDR3 size: 14 residues. Germline V gene lookup returns CDR1 SEHNR and CDR2 FQNEAQ (reference sequence). Trimming removed 3 bases from V and 3 bases from J, with 11 bases in between. CDR3 region: CASSLSTGEETQYF. The CDR3 DNA sequence: TGTGCCAGCAGCTTGAGTACGGGGGAAGAGACCCAGTACTTC.

The chain joins TRBV6-1 to TRBJ2-3; tentative D call: TRBD2 (6 bases). Germline V gene lookup returns CDR1 MNHNS and CDR2 SASEGT. The CDR3 is 12 residues long. V shed 6 bases and J shed 6 bases, with 10 bases lying between them. The CDR3 loop reads CASSILADTQYF. CDR3 sequence (DNA): TGTGCCAGCAGCATACTAGCTGATACGCAGTATTTT.

The V and J genes are TRBV5-1 and TRBJ2-5, with 8 bases lining up with TRBD1. Germline V gives CDR1 SGHRS, CDR2 YFSETQ. V shed 2 bases, J shed 3 bases, and the junction held 3 bases outside the gene matches. The CDR3 is made up of 14 amino acids. The CDR3 is CASSLRTGKETQYF. CDR3 coding DNA: TGCGCCAGCAGCTTACGGACAGGGAAAGAGACCCAGTACTTC.

This sequence joins TRBV29-1 and TRBJ1-2; D gene unclear. From germline, CDR1 is SQVTM and CDR2 ANQGSEA. Trimming took off 1 base at V and 8 bases at J, with 8 bases between the two ends. This CDR3 has 11 amino acids. This CDR3 reads CSVEGEFGYTF. The CDR3 DNA follows: TGCAGCGTTGAAGGGGAATTCGGCTACACCTTC.

CDR3 region: CASSLQESYEQYF. CDR3 nucleotide sequence: TGCGCCAGCAGCTTACAGGAATCCTACGAGCAGTACTTC. The V call is TRBV5-1, the J call TRBJ2-7; D is possibly TRBD1 (5 bases). V dropped 2 bases and J dropped 1 base, with 7 bases sitting between them. The CDR3 is 13 residues long. Germline CDR1 reads SGHRS; CDR2 reads YFSETQ.

This clone was seen more than once but under ten times. The gene calls are TRBV2 and TRBJ2-7, with 13 bases that match TRBD2. The CDR3 loop spans 14 amino acids. CDR1 and CDR2 from the germline V gene are SNHLY and FYNNEI. V gave up 4 bases and J gave up 4 bases; unmatched junction bases: 1. The CDR3 is CASSGTSGSYEQYF. CDR3 nucleotides: TGTGCCAGCAGTGGGACTAGCGGGAGTTACGAGCAGTACTTC.

The chain carries TRBV14 and TRBJ1-2, with a possible D match to TRBD1 (6 bases). The V end lost 2 bases, the J end lost 4 bases, and 8 bases lay between the germline ends. The CDR3 loop spans 13 amino acids. Per germline, CDR1 SGHDN and CDR2 FVKESK. CDR3 sequence (DNA): TGTGCCAGCAGCCAACCAGGGGTCTATGGCTACACCTTC. Its translation is CASSQPGVYGYTF.

The table lists this clone with a count of one. The chain joins TRBV7-2 to TRBJ2-3; TRBD1 matches at 7 bases. J was trimmed by 0 bases and V by 2 bases; bases with no gene match: 2. CDR1 SGHTA and CDR2 FQGNSA come from the germline V gene. This CDR3 is 15 amino acids long. The CDR3 coding sequence is TGTGCCAGCAGCTTATTGGGACAGAGCACAGATACGCAGTATTTT. This encodes CASSLLGQSTDTQYF.

The gene calls are TRBV27 and TRBJ2-2; weak D call: TRBD1 (5 bases). Germline CDR1 and CDR2: MNHEY and SMNVEV (reference sequence). The germline V and J ends were trimmed by 4 bases and 1 base, with 16 bases remaining between them. The CDR3 contains 17 residues. In nucleotides, the CDR3 is TGTGCCAGCAGTTACTTCTTTCTCGGACAGAACACCGGGGAGCTGTTTTTT. Amino acid sequence: CASSYFFLGQNTGELFF.

The rearrangement uses TRBV27 and TRBJ2-7; D call uncertain. This CDR3 has 14 amino acids. V dropped 6 bases and J dropped 5 bases, with 17 bases sitting between them. The V gene's germline CDR1 is MNHEY and CDR2 SMNVEV (reference sequence). The CDR3 sequence: CASRRSEERDEQYF. CDR3 nucleotides: TGTGCCAGCAGACGGAGTGAGGAAAGGGACGAGCAGTACTTC.